Each of the 15 T cell receptor beta chains below was sequenced from the same sample in a study of cytomegalovirus exposure and HLA in healthy donors. Primers for the PCR totalled 60 Vbeta and 13 Jbeta. Assay: immunoSEQ multiplex PCR; the TCRdb copy retains only in-frame clones and omits some. The sample lists some 150,000 clones, roughly 84% occurring once. The sequencing sample was made of PBMCs. The receptors stem from a male donor in good health and CMV-seronegative.

This clone was detected a few times. The chain has TRBV5-6 and TRBJ2-7, with D possibly TRBD2 on 5 matching bases. The CDR3 is made up of 13 amino acids. Germline lookup yields CDR1 SGHDT and CDR2 YYEEEE. Trimming removed 0 bases at V and 4 bases at J, with 8 bases between. The CDR3 bases are TGTGCCAGCAGCTTGGGGGCGGGTTACGAGCAGTACTTC. Its translation: CASSLGAGYEQYF. The variable domain in full, completed from reference TRBV5-6 and TRBJ2-7, reads DAGVTQSPTHLIKTRGQQVTLRCSPKSGHDTVSWYQQALGQGPQFIFQYYEEEERQRGNFPDRFSGHQFPNYSSELNVNALLLGDSALYLCASSLGAGYEQYFGPGTRLTVT.

The rearrangement uses TRBV9 and TRBJ2-7, with 7 bases lining up with TRBD1. CDR3 length: 14 amino acids. CDR1 SGDLS and CDR2 YYNGEE come from the germline V gene. V lost 0 bases to trimming and J lost 3 bases; unmatched junction nucleotides: 3. CDR3 nucleotides: TGTGCCAGCAGCGTAGACAGGGGTAACTACGAGCAGTACTTC. Protein sequence: CASSVDRGNYEQYF.

This clone has more than one count but fewer than ten. V gene TRBV18 combines with J gene TRBJ1-5; D is possibly TRBD1 (5 bases). The CDR3 covers 13 residues. Between the trimmed V and J ends, which lost 3 bases and 11 bases, there was a span of 14 bases. Germline CDR1 reads KGHSH; CDR2 reads LQKENI. CDR3 DNA: TGTGCCAGCTCACCCCAGCAGGGCACAGCCCAGCATTTT. Its translation is CASSPQQGTAQHF.

This clone came up a few times. This chain uses TRBV28 with TRBJ1-2, with D perhaps matching TRBD1 (5 bases). The length of the CDR3 is 16 residues. V shed 5 bases and J shed 4 bases, with 20 bases lying between them. Germline assignment: CDR1 MDHEN and CDR2 SYDVKM. For the CDR3, the DNA is TGTGCCAGCAGTCTTTCAGGACTGGGGGGTACCTATGGCTACACCTTC. It codes for CASSLSGLGGTYGYTF.

The chain has TRBV9 and TRBJ2-2; D possibly corresponds to TRBD1 (6 bases). This CDR3 comprises 18 residues. Between the trimmed V and J ends, which lost 0 bases and 5 bases, there was a span of 20 bases. Germline values: CDR1 SGDLS, CDR2 YYNGEE. The CDR3 protein is CASSVVVLGAVQTGELFF. In nucleotides, the CDR3 is TGTGCCAGCAGCGTAGTCGTCCTGGGGGCCGTACAGACCGGGGAGCTGTTTTTT.

This clone has just one count. The J gene is TRBJ2-2, the V gene TRBV7-6; TRBD2 matches at 15 bases. The length of the CDR3 is 19 residues. Germline loops: CDR1 SGHVS, CDR2 FNYEAQ. The V gene end was trimmed by 5 bases and the J gene end by 3 bases; junction bases not matched to a gene: 10. Here the CDR3 reads CASSQGTSGGNLYTGELFF. CDR3 in DNA: TGTGCCAGCAGCCAAGGGACTAGCGGGGGGAACCTCTACACCGGGGAGCTGTTTTTT. Drawing the rest from reference TRBV7-6 and TRBJ2-2, the complete variable domain is GAGVSQSPRYKVTKRGQDVALRCDPISGHVSLYWYRQALGQGPEFLTYFNYEAQQDKSGLPNDRFSAERPEGSISTLTIQRTEQRDSAMYRCASSQGTSGGNLYTGELFFGEGSRLTVL.

V and J are TRBV9 and TRBJ2-7, with D unclear. CDR1 is SGDLS and CDR2 is YYNGEE in the germline V gene. This CDR3 has 15 residues. The V and J ends lost 4 bases and 0 bases respectively, with 14 bases between them. The chain's CDR3 is CASSPPGSYSYEQYF. The CDR3 DNA is TGTGCCAGCAGCCCGCCGGGTTCTTACTCCTACGAGCAGTACTTC.

The V and J genes are TRBV7-8 and TRBJ2-7; 7 bases map to TRBD1. V lost 6 bases, J lost 5 bases, and 10 bases stayed unmatched. Germline V gene sequence: CDR1 SGHVS, CDR2 FQNEAQ. CDR3 length equals 14 residues. In nucleotides, the CDR3 is TGTGCCAGCAGGCCCCGACAGGGCGGCCACGAGCAGTACTTC. This codes for CASRPRQGGHEQYF. Variable domain in full (rest from reference TRBV7-8 and TRBJ2-7): GAGVSQSPRYKVAKRGQDVALRCDPISGHVSLFWYQQALGQGPEFLTYFQNEAQLDKSGLPSDRFFAERPEGSVSTLKIQRTQQEDSAVYLCASRPRQGGHEQYFGPGTRLTVT.

This clone was detected only a few times. The chain is built from TRBV13 and TRBJ2-7, with D uncertain. From germline, CDR1 is PRHDT and CDR2 FYEKMQ (reference sequence). The CDR3 consists of 13 residues. V lost 3 bases and J lost 6, with 12 bases in between. CDR3 sequence reads: CASSFRLFGEQYF. As DNA, the CDR3 is TGTGCCAGCAGCTTTCGTTTGTTCGGCGAGCAGTACTTC.

CDR3 nucleotides: TGTGCCAGCAGCCCCCCGTTCGCGTCGGAGCAGTTCTTC. Its protein product is CASSPPFASEQFF. J is TRBJ2-1 and V is TRBV7-3; D is ambiguous. This CDR3 spans 13 amino acids. V shed 5 bases and J shed 10 bases, with 15 bases lying between them. CDR1 and CDR2 (germline): SGHTA, FQGTGA.

This chain links TRBV18 with TRBJ2-5; D is possibly TRBD2 (5 bases). CDR3 length: 14 amino acids. Trimming stripped 5 bases from V and 4 bases from J, with 14 bases between. Germline CDR1 KGHSH, CDR2 LQKENI. CDR3 protein: CASSFFGESETQYF. The CDR3 DNA reads as TGTGCCAGCTCATTTTTCGGGGAGTCAGAGACCCAGTACTTC.

This clone has just one count. This rearrangement joins TRBV7-4 to TRBJ2-5, with 8 nucleotides matching TRBD1. The J call is in doubt because the DNA end fits TRBJ2-7 better. The CDR3 extends over 18 amino acids. Germline-derived CDR1 and CDR2 are SGHVT and SQSDAQ. The CDR3 nucleotides are TGTGCCAGCAGCTTAGTTATGATGTGGAGACAGGGGATGGACGAGCAGTACTTC. Its translation is CASSLVMMWRQGMDEQYF.

The rearrangement links TRBV11-2 to TRBJ2-7, with a possible D match to TRBD1 (5 bases). Trimming stripped 7 bases from V and 2 bases from J, with 12 bases between. This CDR3 is built from 13 residues. The germline V gene has CDR1 SGHAT and CDR2 FQNNGV. The CDR3 sequence is CASTLGQAYEQYF. The CDR3 DNA is TGTGCCAGCACCTTGGGGCAGGCCTACGAGCAGTACTTC.

This chain uses TRBV25-1 with TRBJ2-5, with TRBD2 identical over 12 bases. Per the germline V gene, CDR1 is MGHDK and CDR2 is SYGVNS. The CDR3 is 16 residues long. The V segment lost 0 bases and the J segment 4 bases; nucleotides outside the gene matches: 3. Here the CDR3 DNA reads TGTGCCAGCAGTGAATATATACTAGCGGGAGGAGAGACCCAGTACTTC. Translation: CASSEYILAGGETQYF.

The chain recombines TRBV19 with TRBJ2-3, with TRBD1 as a possible D gene (5 bases). CDR1 and CDR2 from the germline V gene are LNHDA and SQIVND (reference sequence). The CDR3 is made up of 14 amino acids. Trimming took off 6 bases at V and 4 bases at J, with 14 bases between the two ends. CDR3 sequence: CASRVRRGSDTQYF. In DNA form, the CDR3 reads TGTGCCAGTAGGGTTAGAAGGGGTTCAGATACGCAGTATTTT.